A selection of T cell receptor beta chains follows, all from one sample in a study of monozygotic twins with cystic fibrosis. Produced via immunoSEQ multiplex PCR; TCRdb's table is partial and in-frame only. The sample yields about 22,000 clones, 95% to 98% seen once. The material sequenced was blood. Receptors originate from a girl between 10 and 17 years old with cystic fibrosis. The CDR3 runs from the conserved cysteine through the conserved F or W. A D gene is named only where the DNA matches it firmly. For some rows the clone size is stated as once, few or many, or as a class when expanded; others skip it.

d_gene	j_gene	v_gene	abundance	CDR3nt	CDR3aa
-	TRBJ2-5	TRBV7-2	-	TGTGCCAGCAGCTCAAACGGGCAAGAGACCCAGTACTTC	CASSSNGQETQYF
-	TRBJ1-4	TRBV29-1	-	TGCAGCGTTGACCAGGGAGGGAAACTGTTTTTT	CSVDQGGKLFF
-	TRBJ1-1	TRBV11-2	-	TGTGCCAGCAGCTTATGGACTGAAGCTTTCTTT	CASSLWTEAFF
TRBD1	TRBJ2-5	TRBV6-5	-	TGTGCCAGCAGTTACTCTTCGACAGGGGTGGAGACCCAGTACTTC	CASSYSSTGVETQYF
-	TRBJ1-4	TRBV5-1	-	TGCGCCAGCACCGTGGGGGGCGGTAATGAAAAACTGTTTTTT	CASTVGGGNEKLFF
-	TRBJ2-6	TRBV4-3	-	TGCGCCAGCAGCCAAGAACGGGGGGCGCGTGGGGCCAACGTCCTGACTTTC	CASSQERGARGANVLTF
-	TRBJ1-1	TRBV2	few	TGTGCCAGCAGCCCATTGGCGGGGGGGAACACTGAAGCTTTCTTT	CASSPLAGGNTEAFF
TRBD2	TRBJ2-5	TRBV5-1	-	TGCGCCAGCAGCTTGGCCGGGGCGGGGGGAGAGACCCAGTACTTC	CASSLAGAGGETQYF
TRBD1	TRBJ2-7	TRBV25-1	-	TGTGCCAGCAGTGCGGGACAGGGGGCGAAGGAGCAGTACTTC	CASSAGQGAKEQYF
TRBD2	TRBJ2-5	TRBV25-1	-	TGTGCCAGCAGTGAAACGGCGGGAGGTATAAAGACCCAGTACTTC	CASSETAGGIKTQYF
-	TRBJ2-1	TRBV5-6	-	TGTGCCAGCAGCTTGGCATACTACAATGAGCAGTTCTTC	CASSLAYYNEQFF
TRBD2	TRBJ2-7	TRBV7-2	-	TGTGCCAGCAGCTATGTGGCGGGAGGGTCCTACGAGCAGTACTTC	CASSYVAGGSYEQYF
-	TRBJ2-2	TRBV9	-	TGTGCCAGCTCCATTAGCGGAACGTACACCGGGGAGCTGTTTTTT	CASSISGTYTGELFF
-	TRBJ1-2	TRBV7-2	-	TGTGCCAGCAGCCTCGGACGGCGGGCTAACTATGGCTACACCTTC	CASSLGRRANYGYTF
TRBD1	TRBJ1-4	TRBV4-1	-	TGCGCCAGCAGCCAAAGACCGCCGGGACAGGGGGTAGTAACTAATGAAAAACTGTTTTTT	CASSQRPPGQGVVTNEKLFF
-	TRBJ2-7	TRBV14	-	TGTGCCAGCAGCCAAGGTCTAGCAACCGTCTACGAGCAGTACTTC	CASSQGLATVYEQYF
-	TRBJ1-5	TRBV2	-	TGTGCCAGCAGCGATAGACGGCTGAATCAGCCCCAGCATTTT	CASSDRRLNQPQHF
TRBD1	TRBJ1-1	TRBV2	-	TGTGCCAGAGAACAGGGGCCTGAAGCTTTCTTT	CAREQGPEAFF
TRBD1	TRBJ2-3	TRBV10-3	once	TGTGCCATCAGTGAGTGGGAGACAGGGGTCACAGATACGCAGTATTTT	CAISEWETGVTDTQYF
-	TRBJ1-2	TRBV30	-	TGTGCCTGGAGTGATGGGGGAGGCTACACCTTC	CAWSDGGGYTF
-	TRBJ2-7	TRBV27	once	TGTGCCAGCAGTTTATTTGGCAGACCAACGGGGTACGAGCAGTACTTC	CASSLFGRPTGYEQYF
-	TRBJ2-5	TRBV2	-	TGTGCCAGCAGTGAAACCCCGAAGGCAGGGAGTCGCAGAGAGACCCAGTACTTC	CASSETPKAGSRRETQYF
-	TRBJ1-1	TRBV11-2	-	TGTGCCAGCAGCTTGAGGGGGGCCATGAACACTGAAGCTTTCTTT	CASSLRGAMNTEAFF
-	TRBJ1-1	TRBV28	-	TGTGCCAGCAGCCCGGGGGGGATCATGAACACTGAAGCTTTCTTT	CASSPGGIMNTEAFF
TRBD1	TRBJ1-1	TRBV29-1	-	TGCAGCGTTTACCCAGGGGGAGGTGAAGCTTTCTTT	CSVYPGGGEAFF
-	TRBJ2-7	TRBV2	-	TGTGCCAGCAGTGACGGGGGGCTCTACGAGCAGTACTTC	CASSDGGLYEQYF
-	TRBJ2-5	TRBV15	-	TGTGCCACCAGCCCTCTTGGGTCCGGTGGAGAGACCCAGTACTTC	CATSPLGSGGETQYF
-	TRBJ2-3	TRBV4-3	-	TGCGCCAGCAGCCAAGAAAAGTCTGCAGATACGCAGTATTTT	CASSQEKSADTQYF
-	TRBJ1-5	TRBV7-2	-	TGTGCCAGCAGCTTAGCCGGGGGCTGGAATCAGCCCCAGCATTTT	CASSLAGGWNQPQHF
TRBD1	TRBJ1-2	TRBV6-1	-	TGTGCCAGCAGTGTAGAAGACAGGGGTTATGGCTACACCTTC	CASSVEDRGYGYTF
-	TRBJ2-1	TRBV11-2	-	TGTGACAGCAGCCTCCCACAGTACAATGAGCAGTTCTTC	CDSSLPQYNEQFF
TRBD2	TRBJ2-2	TRBV5-1	-	TGCGCCAGCAGCTTAAAGACTAGCGCGAACACCGGGGAGCTGTTTTTT	CASSLKTSANTGELFF
TRBD1	TRBJ2-5	TRBV5-1	-	TGCGCCAGCAGCTTGGGGACAGGGGTGTTGGAGACCCAGTACTTC	CASSLGTGVLETQYF
TRBD1	TRBJ2-1	TRBV27	-	TGTGCCAGCAGTCTGACAGGGGTCCTTATTAGTGAGCAGTTCTTC	CASSLTGVLISEQFF
-	TRBJ2-4	TRBV18	-	TGTGCCAGCTCACCACTGGCGGGCTCTCTAGCCAAAAACATTCAGTACTTC	CASSPLAGSLAKNIQYF
-	TRBJ2-7	TRBV20-1	-	TGCAGTGTGGGCGGTTACTACGAGCAGTACTTC	CSVGGYYEQYF
TRBD1	TRBJ1-1	TRBV10-3	-	TGTGCCATCAGTCCCGGGACAGGTATGAACACTGAAGCTTTCTTT	CAISPGTGMNTEAFF
-	TRBJ2-7	TRBV7-8	-	TGTGCCAGCAGCTTATTGGTCGTAGGAAGCTCCTACGAGCAGTACTTC	CASSLLVVGSSYEQYF
TRBD1	TRBJ1-2	TRBV9	-	TGTGCCAGCAGCGTCTTTCAGACAGGGGTCTATGGCTACACCTTC	CASSVFQTGVYGYTF
-	TRBJ2-3	TRBV15	-	TGTGCCACCAGCAGAGTTGGATGGGACTTAAGGACCGGGGATACGCAGTATTTT	CATSRVGWDLRTGDTQYF
-	TRBJ1-4	TRBV7-9	once	TGTGCCACCGAGGGTGCCCGAGAGGGGAAACTGTTTTTT	CATEGAREGKLFF
TRBD2	TRBJ2-6	TRBV4-1	-	TGCGCCAGCAGCTTCCGACTAGCGGGAGGGAGCTCTGGGGCCAACGTCCTGACTTTC	CASSFRLAGGSSGANVLTF
-	TRBJ2-2	TRBV5-1	-	TGCGCCAGCAGCTTGGAAGGGAACACCGGGGAGCTGTTTTTT	CASSLEGNTGELFF
TRBD1	TRBJ2-5	TRBV18	once	TGTGCCAGCTCACCCGGGACAGGGGGAGAGACCCAGTACTTC	CASSPGTGGETQYF
-	TRBJ2-3	TRBV5-6	-	TGTGCCAGCAGCTTGGGGGACCGTCTCCCTACGCAGTATTTT	CASSLGDRLPTQYF
-	TRBJ2-5	TRBV7-8	-	TGTGCCAGCAGCTTCCTCAGGGTGGATATGGAGACCCAGTACTTC	CASSFLRVDMETQYF
-	TRBJ2-5	TRBV29-1	-	TGCAGCGTTGAAGAACTCGAGGGGGAGACCCAGTACTTC	CSVEELEGETQYF
-	TRBJ2-3	TRBV6-5	-	TGTGCCACCGGTGCGCCAGGCACAGATACGCAGTATTTT	CATGAPGTDTQYF
-	TRBJ2-5	TRBV27	once	TGTGCCAGCAGTCGTTTTGGGGGAGAGACCCAGTACTTC	CASSRFGGETQYF
-	TRBJ2-5	TRBV10-3	-	TGTGCCATCAGTGAGACCCCCATGAGAACTGGGAAGACCCAGTACTTC	CAISETPMRTGKTQYF
-	TRBJ2-3	TRBV6-1	-	TGTGCCAGCAATGACCCCCAATTGACTGCAGATACGCAGTATTTT	CASNDPQLTADTQYF
TRBD2	TRBJ2-1	TRBV2	-	TGTGCCAGCAGGGAGCTAGCGGGCAACAATGAGCAGTTCTTC	CASRELAGNNEQFF